This TCR beta chain is drawn from a study of beta chain features in type 1 diabetes (dated by TCRdb to between 2018 and 2020). In the study overall: Mean age, gender distribution, total cell number and subset yield did not differ between patients and healthy donors. A total of 100 million to 140 million sorted cells were examined across all samples, and the number of cells per subset was strongly correlated with RNA yield. The study compared TCRB repertoires of sorted circulating CD4+ T cell subsets between recently diagnosed type 1 diabetes patients and matched healthy donors. Regulatory and stem cell-like memory subsets were isolated from only 8 patients and roughly eight healthy donors, whereas naive and central memory subsets came from all 30 or so donors. Study-wide findings and limitations: Because cDNA was sequenced instead of genomic DNA, activated cells with high expression could be over-represented, although the groups did not differ in activation or CD3 levels. Naive, central memory and regulatory TCRB repertoires appeared to be more similar among patients than among healthy donors. Only small numbers of individuals were included in the HLA sub-analyses, which left unresolved whether HLA type had any influence on TCRB rearrangement. PCR may preferentially amplify shorter templates, but because patient and control samples were amplified and corrected together, any resulting skew would affect both groups equally. A moderate but significant shortening of TCRB CDR3 length was observed in type 1 diabetes patients in all four CD4+ subsets. Patients with type 1 diabetes made fewer insertions and deleted more nucleotides at VDJ recombination sites, implying thymic rearrangement abnormalities.

This clone was picked up a small number of times. It has no known antigen specificity. Per-base quality was not reported, and no clone a single base away is much larger than it. The entire isolated RNA was reverse transcribed using the High Capacity cDNA Reverse Transcription Kit, and thus expressed TCRB transcripts were sequenced. Deep immunoSEQ sequencing was performed on naive, central memory and regulatory T cell samples, with an average of roughly 3.5 million total reads per sample. After sorted cells were lysed in RLT buffer, RNA was extracted with DNase-treated RNeasy Micro or Mini kits, with the choice depending on cell number. Each cell subset was processed on its own to prevent cross-contamination, while patient and healthy donor samples were processed together. Using the immunoSEQ multiplex PCR, TCRB sequences were amplified from cDNA into 87-bp fragments spanning the CDR3 region. Sequencing of the amplicons was done on the Illumina HiSeq platform. The paper's data handling went like this. PCR bias was corrected computationally using synthetic template baselines, and reads within Hamming distance 2 were collapsed, with unmergeable singletons discarded. By aligning reads against IMGT, V, D and J genes, CDR3 length, and insertions or deletions at six rearrangement sites were assigned. Within each subset, clonotype counts were normalized to sorted cell number, after which true diversity and Gini coefficients were computed with the tcR R package. The overlap coefficient, calculated on TCRB nucleotide sequences, was used to quantify repertoire sharing. TCRdb took over this immuneACCESS table, retaining in-frame rearrangements with V and J assigned. Such tables are incomplete; in checked studies, under half of the missing clones stem from an unresolved V gene, and the remainder is unexplained. That table supplies the V and J calls and clone size; D and trimming were determined from the DNA. The sample has about 180,000 clones on record, approximately 8% of them singletons. The ten largest account for 0.5% of the sample.

A single peripheral blood draw of approximately 110 mL on average was collected from each donor into heparinised tubes. A BD FACSAria II and a panel including CD45RO, CCR7, CD25, CD127, CD95 and CD27 were used to sort naive, central memory, regulatory and stem cell-like memory CD4+ T cells. A purity above 98% was achieved for all sorted populations. Right away, PBMCs were isolated by Lymphoprep density gradient centrifugation and were stained directly, with no culture step. So that batch effects would be minimized, each experiment stained and sorted samples in pairs, pairing one healthy donor with one patient. Unmatched junction bases come to 5, with V trimmed by 5 bases and J by 2 bases. Inclusive of the bounding cysteine and phenylalanine, the CDR3 is 14 residues long. Only the CDR3 DNA stays, 42 bases, in frame from base 1. CDR1 and CDR2, per the germline V gene, are SGHRS and YFSETQ.

The TCR comes from a man between 18 and 29 years old with type 1 diabetes. Sequenced material: central memory CD4+ T cells from blood. The rearrangement combines TRBV5-1 with TRBJ2-3, with 7 central nucleotides matching TRBD2. The CDR3 reads as follows: CASRSGELTDTQYF. The DNA reads TGCGCCAGCAGGAGCGGGGAGCTCACAGATACGCAGTATTTT.